This T cell receptor beta chain is from a study of blood T cell repertoires in COVID-19. CDR1 and CDR2 (germline): MNHEY, SVGEGT. There are 15 residues in the CDR3. V was trimmed by 6 bases and J by 1 base, leaving 10 bases between them. Only in-frame clones appear in the TCRdb table, and some are missing; sequencing was by immunoSEQ multiplex PCR. Among 150,000 or so clones listed, around 82% were seen once. Specimen: PBMCs or T cells enriched from blood (not recorded which). The clonotype was recovered from a woman aged 45-59 years in a cohort exposed to, infected with or recovered from COVID-19 (not recorded which). The chain uses TRBV6-2 or TRBV6-3 and TRBJ2-6; no definite D call. The CDR3 region is CASSLEDSGANVLTF. CDR3 in DNA: TGTGCCAGCAGCCTAGAAGATTCTGGGGCCAACGTCCTGACTTTC.